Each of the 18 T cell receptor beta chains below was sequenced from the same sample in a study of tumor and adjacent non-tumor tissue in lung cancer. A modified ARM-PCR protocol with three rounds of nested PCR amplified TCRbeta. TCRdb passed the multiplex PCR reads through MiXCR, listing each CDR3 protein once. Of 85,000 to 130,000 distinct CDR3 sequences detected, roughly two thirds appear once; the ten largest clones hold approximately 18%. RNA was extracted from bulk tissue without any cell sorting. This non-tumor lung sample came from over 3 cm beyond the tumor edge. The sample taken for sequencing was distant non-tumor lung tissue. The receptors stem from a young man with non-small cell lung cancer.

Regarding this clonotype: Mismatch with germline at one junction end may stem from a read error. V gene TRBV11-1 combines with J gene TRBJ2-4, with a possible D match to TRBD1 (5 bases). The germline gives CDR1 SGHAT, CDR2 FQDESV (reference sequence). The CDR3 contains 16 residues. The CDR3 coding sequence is TGTGCCAGCACCCACTCAGCCAGGGTGACCAAATACATTCAGTACTTC. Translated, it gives CASTHSARVTKYIQYF.

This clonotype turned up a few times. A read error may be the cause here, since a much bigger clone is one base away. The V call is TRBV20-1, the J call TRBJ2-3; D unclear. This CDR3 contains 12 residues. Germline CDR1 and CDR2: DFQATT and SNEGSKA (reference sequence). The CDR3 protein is CSPFRGTDTQYF. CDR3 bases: TGCAGCCCTTTTCGTGGCACAGATACGCAGTATTTT.

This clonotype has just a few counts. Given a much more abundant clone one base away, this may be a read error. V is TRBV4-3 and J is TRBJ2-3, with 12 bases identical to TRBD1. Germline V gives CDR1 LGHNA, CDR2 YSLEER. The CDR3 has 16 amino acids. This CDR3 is CASRQDGTGGLDTQYF. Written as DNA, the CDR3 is TGCGCCAGCCGCCAAGACGGGACAGGGGGCTTAGATACGCAGTATTTT.

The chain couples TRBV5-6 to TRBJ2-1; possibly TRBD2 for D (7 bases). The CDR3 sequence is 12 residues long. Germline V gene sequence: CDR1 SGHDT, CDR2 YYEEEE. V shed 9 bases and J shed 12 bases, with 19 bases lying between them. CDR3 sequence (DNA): TGTGCCATCAGTTTAGGACTAGGGGGGCAGTTCTTC. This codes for CAISLGLGGQFF.

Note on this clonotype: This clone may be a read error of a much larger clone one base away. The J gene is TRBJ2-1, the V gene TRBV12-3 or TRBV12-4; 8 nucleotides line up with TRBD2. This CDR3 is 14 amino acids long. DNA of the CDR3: TGTGCCAGCAGTTTAAGCGGGGGTTCAAATGAGCAGTCCTTC. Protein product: CASSLSGGSNEQSF.

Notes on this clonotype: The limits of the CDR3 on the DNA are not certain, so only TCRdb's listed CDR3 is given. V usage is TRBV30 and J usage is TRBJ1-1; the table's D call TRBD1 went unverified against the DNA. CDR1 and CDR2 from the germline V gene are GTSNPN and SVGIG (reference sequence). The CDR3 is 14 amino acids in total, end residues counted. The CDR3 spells CTWSVGLGTKETFF.

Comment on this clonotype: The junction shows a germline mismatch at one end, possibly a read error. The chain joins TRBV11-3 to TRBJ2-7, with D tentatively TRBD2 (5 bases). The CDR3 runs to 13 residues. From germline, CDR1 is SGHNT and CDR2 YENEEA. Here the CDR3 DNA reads TGTGCCAGCAGCTTAGGGGAGACCTACGTGCAGTACTTC. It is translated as CASSLGETYVQYF.

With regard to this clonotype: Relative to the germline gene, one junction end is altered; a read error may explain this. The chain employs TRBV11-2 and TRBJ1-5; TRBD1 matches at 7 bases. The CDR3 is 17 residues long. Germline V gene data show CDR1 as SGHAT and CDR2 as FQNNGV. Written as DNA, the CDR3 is TGTGCAAGCAGCTTAGACAGGGATGAAAATAACAATCAGCCCCAGCATTTT. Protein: CASSLDRDENNNQPQHF. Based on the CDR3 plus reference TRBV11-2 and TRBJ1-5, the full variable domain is EAGVAQSPRYKIIEKRQSVAFWCNPISGHATLYWYQQILGQGPKLLIQFQNNGVVDDSQLPKDRFSAERLKGVDSTLKIQPAKLEDSAVYLCASSLDRDENNNQPQHFGDGTRLSIL.

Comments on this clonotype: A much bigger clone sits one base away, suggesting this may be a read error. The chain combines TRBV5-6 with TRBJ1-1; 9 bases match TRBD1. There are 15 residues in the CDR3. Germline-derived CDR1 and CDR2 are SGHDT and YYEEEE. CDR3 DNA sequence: TGTGCCAGCAGCTTCGGGACAGGGTTGGGCACTGAAGCTTACTTT. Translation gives CASSFGTGLGTEAYF.

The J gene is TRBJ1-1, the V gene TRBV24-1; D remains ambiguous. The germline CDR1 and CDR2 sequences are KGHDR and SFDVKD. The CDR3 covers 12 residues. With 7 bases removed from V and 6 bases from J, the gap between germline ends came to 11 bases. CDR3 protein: CATRRRSPEAFF. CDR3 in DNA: TGTGCCACCAGGCGGAGGAGTCCTGAAGCTTTCTTT.

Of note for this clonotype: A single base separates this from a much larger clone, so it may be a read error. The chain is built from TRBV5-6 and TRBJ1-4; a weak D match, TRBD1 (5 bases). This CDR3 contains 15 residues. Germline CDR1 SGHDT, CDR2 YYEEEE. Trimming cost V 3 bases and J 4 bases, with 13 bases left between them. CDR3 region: CASSSPSGRNEKLFF. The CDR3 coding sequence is TGTGCCAGCAGCTCCCCGTCAGGGCGTAATGAAAAACTGTTTTTT. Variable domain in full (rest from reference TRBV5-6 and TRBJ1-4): DAGVTQSPTHLIKTRGQQVTLRCSPKSGHDTVSWYQQALGQGPQFIFQYYEEEERQRGNFPDRFSGHQFPNYSSELNVNALLLGDSALYLCASSSPSGRNEKLFFGSGTQLSVL.

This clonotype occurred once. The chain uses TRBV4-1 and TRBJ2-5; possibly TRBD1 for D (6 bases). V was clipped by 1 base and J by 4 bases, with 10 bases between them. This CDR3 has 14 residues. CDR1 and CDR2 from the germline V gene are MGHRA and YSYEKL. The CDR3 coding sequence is TGCGCCAGCAGCCAAGCCGGGACACCAGAGACCCAGTACTTC. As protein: CASSQAGTPETQYF.

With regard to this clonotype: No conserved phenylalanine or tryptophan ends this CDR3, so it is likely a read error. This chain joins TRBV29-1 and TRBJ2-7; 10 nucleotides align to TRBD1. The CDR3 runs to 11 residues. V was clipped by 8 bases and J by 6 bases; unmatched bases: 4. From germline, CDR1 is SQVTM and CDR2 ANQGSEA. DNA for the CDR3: TGCAGCATATGGACAGGGGGCGAGCAGTACTTA. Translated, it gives CSIWTGGEQYL.

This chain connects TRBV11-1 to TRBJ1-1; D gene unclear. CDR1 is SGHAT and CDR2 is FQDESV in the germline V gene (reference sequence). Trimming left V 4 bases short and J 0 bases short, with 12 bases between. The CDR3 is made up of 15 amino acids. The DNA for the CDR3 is TGTGCCAGCAGCTCGCTCGATAGCCTGAACACTGAAGCTTTCTTT. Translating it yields CASSSLDSLNTEAFF.

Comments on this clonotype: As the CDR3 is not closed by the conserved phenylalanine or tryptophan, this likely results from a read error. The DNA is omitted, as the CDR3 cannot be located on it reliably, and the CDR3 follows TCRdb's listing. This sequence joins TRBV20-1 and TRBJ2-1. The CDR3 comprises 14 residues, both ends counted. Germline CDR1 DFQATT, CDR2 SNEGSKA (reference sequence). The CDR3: CSARDGSSYNEQSL.

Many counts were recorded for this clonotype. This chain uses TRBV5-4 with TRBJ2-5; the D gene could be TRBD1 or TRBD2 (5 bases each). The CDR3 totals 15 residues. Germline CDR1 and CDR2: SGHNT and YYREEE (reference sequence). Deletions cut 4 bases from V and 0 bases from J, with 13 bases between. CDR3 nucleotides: TGTGCCAGCAGCCAGGGACCCGAAGACCAAGAGACCCAGTACTTC. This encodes CASSQGPEDQETQYF.

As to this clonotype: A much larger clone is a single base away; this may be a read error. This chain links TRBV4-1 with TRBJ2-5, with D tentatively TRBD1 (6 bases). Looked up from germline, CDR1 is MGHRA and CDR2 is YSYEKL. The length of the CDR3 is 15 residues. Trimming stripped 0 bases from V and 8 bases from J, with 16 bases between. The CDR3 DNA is TGCGCCAGCAGCCAAGATGGGGCAGGGGTAGATACCCAGTACTTC. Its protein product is CASSQDGAGVDTQYF.

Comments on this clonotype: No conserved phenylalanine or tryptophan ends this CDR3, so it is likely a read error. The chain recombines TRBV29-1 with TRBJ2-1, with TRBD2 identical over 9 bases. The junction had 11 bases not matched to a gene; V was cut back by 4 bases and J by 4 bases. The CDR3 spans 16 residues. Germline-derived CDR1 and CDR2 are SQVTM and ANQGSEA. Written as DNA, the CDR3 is TGCAGCGTTGTTTTGCTAGCGGGATCCCAGTACAATGAGCAGTTCTTA. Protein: CSVVLLAGSQYNEQFL.